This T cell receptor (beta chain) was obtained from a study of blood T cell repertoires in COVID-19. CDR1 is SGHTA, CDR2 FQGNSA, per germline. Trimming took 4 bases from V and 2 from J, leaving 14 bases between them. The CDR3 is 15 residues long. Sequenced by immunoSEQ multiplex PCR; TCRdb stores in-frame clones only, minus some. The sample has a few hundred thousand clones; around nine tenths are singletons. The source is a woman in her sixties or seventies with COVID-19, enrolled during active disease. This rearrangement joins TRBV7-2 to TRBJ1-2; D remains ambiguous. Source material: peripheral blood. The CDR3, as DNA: TGTGCCAGCAGCTCCTTTGAGGGAGGAAACTATGGCTACACCTTC. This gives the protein CASSSFEGGNYGYTF. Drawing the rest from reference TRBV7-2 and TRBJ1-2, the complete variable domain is GAGVSQSPSNKVTEKGKDVELRCDPISGHTALYWYRQSLGQGLEFLIYFQGNSAPDKSGLPSDRFSAERTGGSVSTLTIQRTQQEDSAVYLCASSSFEGGNYGYTFGSGTRLTVV.